This T cell receptor beta chain emerged from a study of blood T cell repertoires in COVID-19. The overall study: Donors in the United States, Italy and Spain gave samples during acute or convalescent COVID-19. The analysed material was cDNA or gDNA that came from T cells, B-cell-depleted T cells, or PBMCs.

Per the original methods: Reference gene primers were amplified, and this amplification served to estimate nucleated cell counts. The repertoire was sequenced with immunoSEQ multiplex PCR; TCRdb's copy has only in-frame clones and lacks some. Clonal size and the V and J genes are those of that table, whereas D and trimming came from the DNA. The sample contains around 100,000 clones, about 80% of which appear only once. This CDR3 comprises 14 residues. Trimming pared 4 bases from V and 3 bases from J, leaving 12 bases between. Germline CDR1 is SEHNR and CDR2 is FQNEAQ (reference sequence). This receptor was obtained from a man between 70 and 80 years old with active or convalescent COVID-19. V gene TRBV7-9 combines with J gene TRBJ1-1, with D possibly TRBD1 on 6 matching bases. The specimen sequenced was peripheral blood. As DNA, the CDR3 is TGTGCCAGCAGCTCATATCAGGGGTACACTGAAGCTTTCTTT. Translating it yields CASSSYQGYTEAFF.